This is a list of T cell receptor beta chains from one sample in a study of blood T cell repertoires in COVID-19. Generated by immunoSEQ multiplex PCR, the TCRdb table keeps only in-frame clones and is missing some. Here the sample spans about 38,000 clones, 80% to 85% being singletons. Sequenced input: peripheral blood. Receptors originate from a man aged 55 to 70 with COVID-19, enrolled during active disease. Each CDR3 is given with its conserved first and last residue. A D gene is named only where the DNA matches it firmly. Size values are once, few and many counts, or a class for expanded clones, and some rows have none.

D,size,J,V,CDR3,DNA
-,-,TRBJ1-2,TRBV19,CASSIGGIYGYTF,TGTGCCAGTAGTATAGGAGGGATCTATGGCTACACCTTC
-,-,TRBJ1-2,TRBV19,CASSISGVGTYGYTF,TGTGCCAGTAGTATCTCCGGGGTAGGAACCTATGGCTACACCTTC
-,once,TRBJ1-5,TRBV6-2/TRBV6-3,CASSFPRTDYQPQHF,TGTGCCAGCAGTTTCCCCCGGACGGACTATCAGCCCCAGCATTTT
TRBD1,-,TRBJ1-6,TRBV6-5,CASRIRDSHSPLHF,TGTGCCAGCAGGATCCGGGACAGTCATTCACCCCTCCACTTT
-,-,TRBJ2-3,TRBV11-1,CASSLTSTDTQYF,TGTGCCAGCAGCCTGACTAGCACAGATACGCAGTATTTT
TRBD1,-,TRBJ2-1,TRBV5-1,CASNLQGGSYNEQFF,TGCGCCAGCAACTTACAGGGGGGAAGTTACAATGAGCAGTTCTTC
-,few,TRBJ2-1,TRBV24-1,CATTELGVLASTDEQFF,TGTGCCACCACTGAATTGGGGGTTCTAGCATCTACTGATGAGCAGTTCTTC
TRBD1,-,TRBJ1-5,TRBV19,CASSTTRQGDQHF,TGTGCCAGTAGCACAACCCGACAGGGCGACCAGCATTTT
TRBD2,-,TRBJ2-1,TRBV29-1,CSSLSRERARGEQFF,TGCAGCTCCCTGTCGCGGGAGAGGGCTCGGGGTGAGCAGTTCTTC
-,-,TRBJ2-5,TRBV15,CATSSRGGETQYF,TGTGCCACCAGCTCAAGAGGAGGGGAGACCCAGTACTTC
-,-,TRBJ1-1,TRBV12-3/TRBV12-4,CASSSGHHPEAFF,TGTGCCAGCAGTTCGGGACATCACCCTGAAGCTTTCTTT
-,once,TRBJ2-2,TRBV5-1,CASSPSTGFGELFF,TGCGCCAGCAGCCCCTCGACGGGATTCGGGGAGCTGTTTTTT
TRBD1,few,TRBJ1-1,TRBV19,CASSIQGAGTEAFF,TGTGCCAGTAGTATACAGGGGGCTGGGACTGAAGCTTTCTTT
TRBD2,once,TRBJ2-3,TRBV5-4,CASSLGSGSRIDTQYF,TGTGCCAGCAGCTTGGGTAGCGGGAGTAGGATAGATACGCAGTATTTT
-,-,TRBJ1-1,TRBV20-1,CSASFVGLNTEAFF,TGCAGTGCTAGTTTTGTGGGGCTGAACACTGAAGCTTTCTTT
-,-,TRBJ1-5,TRBV19,CASSTTREQPQHF,TGTGCCAGTAGTACCACGCGGGAGCAGCCCCAGCATTTT
-,-,TRBJ1-2,TRBV6-2/TRBV6-3,CASSYSLGPGDYGYTF,TGTGCCAGCAGTTACTCCTTGGGGCCTGGGGACTATGGCTACACCTTC